The 3 T cell receptor beta chains below come from one sample, sequenced in a study of T cell responses to AZD1222 COVID-19 vaccine. The repertoire was sequenced with immunoSEQ multiplex PCR; TCRdb's copy has only in-frame clones and lacks some. Among about 93,000 clones listed, approximately 86% were seen once. Source: peripheral blood, taken on day 0 of AZD1222 vaccination. Receptor source: an adult in good health.

For this clone: Different DNA sequences within this sample yield the same CDR3. V is TRBV7-2 and J is TRBJ2-7; the match to TRBD2 covers 8 bases. V lost 4 bases to trimming and J lost 3 bases; unmatched junction nucleotides: 8. CDR3 size: 15 residues. The V gene's germline CDR1 is SGHTA and CDR2 FQGNSA. CDR3 loop: CASSSSSGPYYEQYF. The CDR3 DNA sequence: TGTGCCAGCAGCTCCTCTAGCGGGCCGTACTACGAGCAGTACTTC.

V gene TRBV2 combines with J gene TRBJ1-2; possible D gene TRBD1, 6 bases. CDR3 length: 12 residues. Germline CDR1 is SNHLY and CDR2 is FYNNEI. The V end was cut by 3 bases, the J end by 8 bases, with 10 bases between. CDR3 nucleotides: TGTGCCAGCAGTGATGAGGGGGGCGGCTACACCTTC. This sequence encodes CASSDEGGGYTF.

The CDR3 coding sequence is TGTGCCAGTCGGGACTCCAACACCGGGGAGCTGTTTTTT. Protein product: CASRDSNTGELFF. The J gene is TRBJ2-2, the V gene TRBV5-4; maybe TRBD2 (6 bases). CDR1 is SGHNT, CDR2 YYREEE, per germline (reference sequence). This CDR3 has 13 amino acids. Trimming cost V 8 bases and J 2 bases, with 10 bases left between them.